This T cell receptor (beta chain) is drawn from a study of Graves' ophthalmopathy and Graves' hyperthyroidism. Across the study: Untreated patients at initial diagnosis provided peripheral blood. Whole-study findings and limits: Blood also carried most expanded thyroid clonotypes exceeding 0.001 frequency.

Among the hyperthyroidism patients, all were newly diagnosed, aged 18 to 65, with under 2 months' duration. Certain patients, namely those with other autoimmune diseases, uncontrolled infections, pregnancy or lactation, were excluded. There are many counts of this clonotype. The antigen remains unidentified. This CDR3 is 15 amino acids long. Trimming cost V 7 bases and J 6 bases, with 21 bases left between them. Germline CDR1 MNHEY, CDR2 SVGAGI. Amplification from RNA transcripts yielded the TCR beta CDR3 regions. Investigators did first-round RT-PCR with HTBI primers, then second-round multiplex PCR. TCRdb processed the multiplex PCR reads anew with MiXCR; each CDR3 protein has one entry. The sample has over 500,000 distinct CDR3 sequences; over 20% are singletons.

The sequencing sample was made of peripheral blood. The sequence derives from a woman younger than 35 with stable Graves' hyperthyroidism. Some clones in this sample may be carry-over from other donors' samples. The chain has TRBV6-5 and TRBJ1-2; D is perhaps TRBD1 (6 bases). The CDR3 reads CASTTRGGGVDGYTF. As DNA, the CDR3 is TGTGCCAGCACCACGAGGGGGGGGGGCGTAGATGGCTACACCTTC.